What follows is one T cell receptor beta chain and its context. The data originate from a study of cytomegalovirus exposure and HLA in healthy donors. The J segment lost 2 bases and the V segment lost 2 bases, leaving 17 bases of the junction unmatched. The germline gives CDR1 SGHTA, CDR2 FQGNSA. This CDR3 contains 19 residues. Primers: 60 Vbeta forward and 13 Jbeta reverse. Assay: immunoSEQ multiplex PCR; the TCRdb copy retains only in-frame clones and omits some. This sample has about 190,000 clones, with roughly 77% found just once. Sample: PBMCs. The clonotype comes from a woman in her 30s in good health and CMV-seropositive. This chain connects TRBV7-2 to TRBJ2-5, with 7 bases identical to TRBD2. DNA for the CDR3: TGTGCCAGCAGCTTATTGGGGGGTGTCGTTTGGGAGGGTCAAGAGACCCAGTACTTC. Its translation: CASSLLGGVVWEGQETQYF. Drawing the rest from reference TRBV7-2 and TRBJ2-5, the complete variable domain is GAGVSQSPSNKVTEKGKDVELRCDPISGHTALYWYRQSLGQGLEFLIYFQGNSAPDKSGLPSDRFSAERTGGSVSTLTIQRTQQEDSAVYLCASSLLGGVVWEGQETQYFGPGTRLLVL.